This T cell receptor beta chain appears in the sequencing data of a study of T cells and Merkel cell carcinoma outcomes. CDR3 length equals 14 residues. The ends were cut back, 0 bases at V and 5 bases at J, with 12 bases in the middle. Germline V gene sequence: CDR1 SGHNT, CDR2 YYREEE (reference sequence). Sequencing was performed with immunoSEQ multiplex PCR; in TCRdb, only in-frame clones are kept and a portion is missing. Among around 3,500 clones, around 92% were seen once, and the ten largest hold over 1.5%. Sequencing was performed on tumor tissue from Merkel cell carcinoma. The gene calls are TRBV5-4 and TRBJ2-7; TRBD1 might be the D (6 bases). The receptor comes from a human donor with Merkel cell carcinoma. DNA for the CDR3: TGTGCCAGCAGCTTGGTGACAGGTGGGCACGAGCAGTACTTC. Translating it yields CASSLVTGGHEQYF.